Shown below are 12 T cell receptor beta chains from a single sample sequenced in a study of blood T cells in healthy people across ages (dated by TCRdb to the mid-2010s). Library preparation used 5' RACE. Sequencing took place on an Illumina HiSeq 2500. A second about 7 to 11 cycle PCR used a sample-barcoded 5' primer and a J-beta primer mix. TCRdb reanalyzed the raw reads on its own, using fastp at Q25 for trimming and MiXCR for clone calling, and kept in-frame beta chains. Records with the same CDR3 protein are collapsed into one entry carrying the most frequent genes and DNA. The sample table shows hundreds of thousands of distinct CDR3 sequences, and approximately 50% are seen once. The top ten clones comprise roughly 30% of the sample. What was sequenced was blood. The receptor source for this set is a woman aged 55-70 years in good health.

The table lists this clonotype with a few counts. The gene calls are TRBV6-5 and TRBJ2-5; D not resolved. The CDR3 is made up of 13 amino acids. Per germline, CDR1 MNHEY and CDR2 SVGAGI. V was clipped by 7 bases and J by 5 bases, with 14 bases between them. Here the CDR3 DNA reads TGTGCCAGCATATCGTCGGCTGGTGAGACCCAGTACTTC. Its protein is CASISSAGETQYF.

The chain employs TRBV7-2 and TRBJ2-7; TRBD1 aligns across 9 bases. CDR3 length equals 16 residues. The J segment lost 6 bases and the V segment lost 4 bases, leaving 13 bases of the junction unmatched. Germline V gene data show CDR1 as SGHTA and CDR2 as FQGNSA. Here the CDR3 reads CASSYAAGTGSSEQYF. The CDR3 DNA sequence: TGTGCCAGCAGCTACGCCGCCGGGACAGGGAGTTCCGAGCAGTACTTC.

This clonotype was recorded a few times. J is TRBJ2-3 and V is TRBV27; no definite D call. Deletions cut 2 bases from V and 4 bases from J, with 7 bases between. There are 13 residues in the CDR3. Germline CDR1 MNHEY, CDR2 SMNVEV (reference sequence). The CDR3 DNA follows: TGTGCCAGCAGTTTAATCCAGGCAGATACGCAGTATTTT. Amino acids: CASSLIQADTQYF.

The table lists this clonotype with a few counts. The chain links TRBV7-9 to TRBJ2-7, with D perhaps TRBD1 or TRBD2 (5 bases each). Germline V gene data show CDR1 as SEHNR and CDR2 as FQNEAQ (reference sequence). There are 14 residues in the CDR3. V was shortened by 6 bases and J by 3 bases, with 15 bases between the two germline ends. In nucleotides, the CDR3 is TGTGCCAGCAGTCCACCGGGACGCTACTACGAGCAGTACTTC. Translation: CASSPPGRYYEQYF.

The chain links TRBV20-1 to TRBJ1-2, with D unresolved. Trimming removed 6 bases at V and 4 bases at J, with 12 bases between. The CDR3 runs 12 residues. Germline assignment: CDR1 DFQATT and CDR2 SNEGSKA (reference sequence). CDR3 sequence (DNA): TGCAGTGCCCACCCAGATATCTATGGCTACACCTTC. Translated: CSAHPDIYGYTF.

V is TRBV7-2 and J is TRBJ1-1; TRBD1 agrees at 8 bases. V was clipped by 3 bases and J by 1 base; unmatched bases: 10. CDR3 length: 17 residues. Germline loops: CDR1 SGHTA, CDR2 FQGNSA. CDR3 protein: CASSFRQGRGANTEAFF. The CDR3 DNA is TGTGCCAGCAGCTTCCGACAGGGGAGGGGCGCGAACACTGAAGCTTTCTTT.

The chain combines TRBV20-1 with TRBJ2-1; tentative D call: TRBD1 (6 bases). Between the trimmed V and J ends, which lost 5 bases and 6 bases, there was a span of 17 bases. From germline, CDR1 is DFQATT and CDR2 SNEGSKA (reference sequence). This CDR3 comprises 14 residues. The CDR3 loop is CSAPDSRQINEQFF. The CDR3 nucleotides are TGCAGTGCTCCGGACAGCAGGCAGATCAATGAGCAGTTCTTC.

This clonotype was seen a few times. The rearrangement uses TRBV29-1 and TRBJ2-1, with TRBD1 identical over 9 bases. The CDR3 is 15 amino acids. Germline trimming cut 7 bases from V and 7 bases from J; bases unmatched to any gene: 14. Per germline, CDR1 SQVTM and CDR2 ANQGSEA. The CDR3 DNA reads as TGCAGCGCTGGCCGGGACAGGGTGTATCGTAATGAGCAGTTCTTC. This gives the protein CSAGRDRVYRNEQFF.

The chain has TRBV3-1 and TRBJ2-5; 10 bases are shared with TRBD1. The V gene's germline CDR1 is LGHDT and CDR2 YNNKEL (reference sequence). The CDR3 is 14 amino acids. The V and J ends lost 3 bases and 5 bases, in that order; junction bases with no gene match: 3. CDR3 bases: TGTGCCAGCAGCCAGACGACAGGGGGCGAGACCCAGTACTTC. Translated, it gives CASSQTTGGETQYF.

This sequence joins TRBV28 and TRBJ2-7; 7 bases align to TRBD2. Germline trimming cut 2 bases from V and 6 bases from J; bases unmatched to any gene: 7. CDR1 is MDHEN, CDR2 SYDVKM, per germline. This CDR3 contains 14 residues. The CDR3 DNA is TGTGCCAGCAGTTTACCGACGCTAGCGGTCGAGCAGTACTTC. As protein: CASSLPTLAVEQYF.

The chain links TRBV11-2 to TRBJ2-4; 8 nucleotides line up with TRBD2. The tail of the sequence fits TRBJ2-5 better, so the J call may be wrong. Germline V gene sequence: CDR1 SGHAT, CDR2 FQNNGV. The CDR3 extends over 16 amino acids. The CDR3 here is CASSLDKVGRAETQYF. CDR3 nucleotide sequence: TGTGCCAGCAGCTTAGATAAGGTCGGGAGGGCCGAGACCCAGTACTTC.

Many counts were recorded for this clonotype. CDR3 loop: CASSFQGQIGQFF. In DNA, the CDR3 is TGTGCCAGCTCATTCCAAGGACAAATAGGGCAGTTCTTC. This chain joins TRBV18 and TRBJ2-1, with a possible D match to TRBD1 (5 bases). The V end was cut by 5 bases, the J end by 12 bases, with 17 bases between. Germline assignment: CDR1 KGHSH and CDR2 LQKENI. The CDR3 totals 13 residues.